These 27 T cell receptor beta chains were sequenced from one sample in a study of blood T cells in healthy people across ages. Through a sample-barcoded 5' primer and a J-beta primer mix, a second PCR was run for roughly 6 to 12 cycles. Each CDR3 protein gets one entry after TCRdb re-called the 5' RACE reads with MiXCR. The sample records hundreds of thousands of distinct CDR3 sequences, about 43% being singletons. Material for sequencing was blood. Every receptor here comes from a man older than 75 in good health.

This clonotype has just a few counts. The chain joins TRBV28 to TRBJ2-1; 10 bases line up with TRBD1. CDR1 and CDR2 (germline): MDHEN, SYDVKM. The CDR3 covers 16 residues. V was clipped by 8 bases and J by 6 bases; unmatched bases: 13. CDR3 amino acids: CASSPVGTGVSNEQFF. As DNA, the CDR3 is TGTGCCAGCTCACCCGTGGGGACAGGGGTGTCCAATGAGCAGTTCTTC.

Ten or more counts support this clonotype. The chain carries TRBV12-3 or TRBV12-4 and TRBJ2-7; D gene unclear. CDR3 length equals 14 residues. Trimming left V 6 bases short and J 5 bases short, with 17 bases between. The CDR3 DNA reads as TGTGCCAGCAGCTCCGCCGGCGTCGGTGACGAGCAGTACTTC. Encoded protein: CASSSAGVGDEQYF.

This clonotype turned up a few times. The chain combines TRBV20-1 with TRBJ1-2, with D possibly matching TRBD1 (6 bases). The V gene lost 1 base and the J gene lost 3 bases, with 6 bases spanning the gap. Germline CDR1 and CDR2: DFQATT and SNEGSKA (reference sequence). This CDR3 contains 12 residues. The CDR3 DNA sequence: TGCAGTGCTAGAGGGACAGACTATGGCTACACCTTC. Amino acids: CSARGTDYGYTF.

The gene calls are TRBV4-1 and TRBJ2-4; D remains ambiguous. V was shortened by 1 base and J by 4 bases, with 20 bases between the two germline ends. The germline V gene has CDR1 MGHRA and CDR2 YSYEKL. The CDR3 spans 18 residues. The CDR3 DNA is TGCGCCAGCAGCCAAGCTCCGGTCCTCCTCAGGATGAAAAACATTCAGTACTTC. This sequence encodes CASSQAPVLLRMKNIQYF.

The chain combines TRBV25-1 with TRBJ1-6; TRBD1 agrees at 10 bases. CDR3 length: 14 residues. The ends lost 7 bases at V and 9 bases at J; junction bases unmatched: 6. Germline loops: CDR1 MGHDK, CDR2 SYGVNS. CDR3 sequence reads: CASNDDRGLSPLHF. The CDR3 DNA reads as TGTGCCAGCAACGACGACAGGGGGCTTTCACCCCTCCACTTT.

This clonotype was found a few times. J is TRBJ2-1 and V is TRBV20-1, with D possibly TRBD2 on 6 matching bases. Per germline, CDR1 DFQATT and CDR2 SNEGSKA (reference sequence). CDR3 length equals 15 residues. The V gene lost 1 base and the J gene lost 2 bases, with 12 bases spanning the gap. CDR3 region: CSARAAGNAYNEQFF. The CDR3 DNA sequence: TGCAGTGCTAGAGCAGCGGGTAATGCCTACAATGAGCAGTTCTTC.

This clonotype came up many times. V and J are TRBV6-6 and TRBJ1-2; TRBD1 matches 10 bases. Trimming took 2 bases from V and 7 from J; bases not matched to a gene: 7. CDR1 is MNHNY, CDR2 SVGAGI, per germline (reference sequence). This CDR3 comprises 15 residues. The CDR3 sequence: CASSYAPGQGRGYTF. For the CDR3, the DNA is TGTGCCAGCAGTTACGCTCCGGGACAGGGGCGTGGCTACACCTTC.

For this clonotype: One end of the junction fails to match germline, which may point to a read error. This chain connects TRBV20-1 to TRBJ2-1; 7 bases map to TRBD2. This CDR3 is built from 15 residues. Per the germline V gene, CDR1 is DFQATT and CDR2 is SNEGSKA (reference sequence). CDR3 region: CSAPPAASGYDEQFF. CDR3 bases: TGCAGTGCCCCACCCGCGGCTAGCGGCTACGATGAGCAGTTCTTC.

This clonotype was counted at least ten times. This rearrangement joins TRBV12-3 or TRBV12-4 to TRBJ2-1; 10 nucleotides agree with TRBD1. Losses at the gene ends were 5 bases for V and 3 bases for J; bases not matched to a gene: 4. The CDR3 has 15 residues. The CDR3 sequence: CASSKGQGYYNEQFF. CDR3 DNA sequence: TGTGCCAGCAGTAAGGGACAGGGGTACTACAATGAGCAGTTCTTC.

The chain carries TRBV12-3 or TRBV12-4 and TRBJ1-3; D is unresolved. V dropped 2 bases and J dropped 8 bases, with 7 bases sitting between them. This CDR3 is 12 amino acids long. The chain's CDR3 is CASSLSLDTIYF. CDR3 in DNA: TGTGCCAGCAGTTTATCGTTGGACACCATATATTTT.

This clonotype has a count of ten or more. This chain joins TRBV20-1 and TRBJ2-3; D is unresolved. Germline V gene lookup returns CDR1 DFQATT and CDR2 SNEGSKA (reference sequence). Trimming shortened V by 0 bases and J by 0 bases, and 1 base separated the two germline ends. This CDR3 comprises 12 residues. DNA of the CDR3: TGCAGTGCTAGAGAAAGCACAGATACGCAGTATTTT. Its translation is CSARESTDTQYF.

V is TRBV20-1 and J is TRBJ1-1; D gene uncertain. The CDR3 covers 13 residues. Trimming took off 4 bases at V and 0 bases at J, with 9 bases between the two ends. The germline gives CDR1 DFQATT, CDR2 SNEGSKA (reference sequence). CDR3 amino acids: CSATESVNTEAFF. CDR3 nucleotide sequence: TGCAGTGCTACTGAGTCGGTGAACACTGAAGCTTTCTTT.

The chain employs TRBV2 and TRBJ2-1; D might be TRBD2 (5 bases). CDR1 and CDR2 (germline): SNHLY, FYNNEI. Trimming stripped 6 bases from V and 10 bases from J, with 19 bases between. This CDR3 has 14 residues. The DNA for the CDR3 is TGTGCCAGCAGATTAGTTCGTTTCGGGAAAGAGCAGTTCTTC. Translated, it gives CASRLVRFGKEQFF. Full variable domain (rest looked up from reference TRBV2 and TRBJ2-1): EPEVTQTPSHQVTQMGQEVILRCVPISNHLYFYWYRQILGQKVEFLVSFYNNEISEKSEIFDDQFSVERPDGSNFTLKIRSTKLEDSAMYFCASRLVRFGKEQFFGPGTRLTVL.

The chain couples TRBV7-9 to TRBJ1-4; D uncertain. The germline gives CDR1 SEHNR, CDR2 FQNEAQ (reference sequence). CDR3 length: 11 residues. V dropped 3 bases and J dropped 8 bases, with 4 bases sitting between them. The DNA of the CDR3 is TGTGCCAGCAGCTTCGAGGAAAAACTGTTTTTT. Protein: CASSFEEKLFF.

In its sample, this clonotype was seen a few times. The chain employs TRBV27 and TRBJ1-1; TRBD1 matches at 9 bases. The CDR3 is 15 amino acids. V was pared by 6 bases and J by 6 bases, with 11 bases of the junction left unmatched. Germline CDR1 reads MNHEY; CDR2 reads SMNVEV (reference sequence). The CDR3 bases are TGTGCCAGCAGCAGGGACAGGGTGGATGAGGCTGAAGCTTTCTTT. Protein: CASSRDRVDEAEAFF.

The gene calls are TRBV11-1 and TRBJ2-5, with 7 nucleotides matching TRBD2. The J segment lost 2 bases and the V segment lost 3 bases, leaving 9 bases of the junction unmatched. The CDR3 is made up of 16 amino acids. Germline V lookup: CDR1 SGHAT, CDR2 FQDESV (reference sequence). The CDR3: CASSLGVGRGQETQYF. In DNA, the CDR3 is TGTGCCAGCAGCTTGGGAGTGGGGAGGGGACAAGAGACCCAGTACTTC.

The rearrangement links TRBV5-1 to TRBJ2-3; 10 bases map to TRBD1. V lost 4 bases and J lost 4; bases outside the gene matches: 6. The germline V gene has CDR1 SGHRS and CDR2 YFSETQ. The CDR3 contains 15 residues. The CDR3 loop is CASSGTGARADTQYF. The CDR3, as DNA: TGCGCCAGCAGCGGGACAGGGGCCAGGGCAGATACGCAGTATTTT.

V is TRBV6-2 or TRBV6-3 and J is TRBJ2-6, with 9 bases identical to TRBD1. The germline gives CDR1 MNHEY, CDR2 SVGEGT. The V gene end was trimmed by 6 bases and the J gene end by 0 bases; junction bases not matched to a gene: 9. The CDR3 runs to 18 residues. The CDR3 loop is CASRITGGTRSGANVLTF. Here the CDR3 DNA reads TGTGCCAGCAGGATTACAGGGGGCACTCGCTCTGGGGCCAACGTCCTGACTTTC.

The sample holds a few counts of this clonotype. The V gene is TRBV11-2, the J gene TRBJ2-7; 11 nucleotides agree with TRBD2. Germline values: CDR1 SGHAT, CDR2 FQNNGV. The CDR3 is made up of 15 amino acids. J lost 3 bases, V lost 4 bases, and 5 bases had no gene match. CDR3 in amino acids: CASSSLAGGGYEQYF. The CDR3 coding sequence is TGTGCCAGCAGCTCCCTAGCGGGAGGCGGCTACGAGCAGTACTTC.

This clonotype was counted between two and nine times. The V gene is TRBV20-1, the J gene TRBJ1-2; D call uncertain. V lost 6 bases and J lost 4, with 15 bases in between. CDR1 and CDR2 from the germline V gene are DFQATT and SNEGSKA (reference sequence). The CDR3 length is 13 residues. CDR3 amino acids: CSAPDAISYGYTF. CDR3 nucleotide sequence: TGCAGTGCACCAGACGCGATCTCCTATGGCTACACCTTC.

This clonotype showed up just a few times. The chain links TRBV15 to TRBJ2-3; D is ambiguous. This CDR3 has 16 residues. The germline CDR1 and CDR2 sequences are LNHNV and YYDKDF (reference sequence). V gave up 1 base and J gave up 0 bases, with 11 bases separating them. CDR3 bases: TGTGCCACCAGCAGAGTGTCTGGGTTGAGCACAGATACGCAGTATTTT. This gives the protein CATSRVSGLSTDTQYF.

This clonotype was picked up a small number of times. This chain uses TRBV2 with TRBJ2-7, with 7 positions matching TRBD2. V trimming: 7 bases; J trimming: 3 bases; junction bases outside the gene matches: 12. The CDR3 covers 15 residues. The germline V gene encodes CDR1 SNHLY and CDR2 FYNNEI. The DNA for the CDR3 is TGTGCCAGCATCCCCCGGGGGGTATTAGGCTACGAGCAGTACTTC. This sequence encodes CASIPRGVLGYEQYF.

The rearrangement joins TRBV7-2 to TRBJ2-1, with D perhaps matching TRBD2 (6 bases). The DNA matches TRBJ2-7 better at its end, which makes the J call doubtful. The CDR3 is 16 amino acids. The germline V gene has CDR1 SGHTA and CDR2 FQGNSA. CDR3 DNA sequence: TGTGCCAGCAGCGTAATAGCAGGAGGGAGCTACAATGAGCAGTACTTC. Protein sequence: CASSVIAGGSYNEQYF.

The chain recombines TRBV7-9 with TRBJ2-2; 7 bases are a match to TRBD2. There are 15 residues in the CDR3. CDR1 is SEHNR, CDR2 FQNEAQ, per germline (reference sequence). V lost 5 bases and J lost 4; bases outside the gene matches: 7. The CDR3 DNA reads as TGTGCCAGCAGCCGGAGGGAGGGAGGCACCGGGGAGCTGTTTTTT. Translated: CASSRREGGTGELFF. Supplemented by reference TRBV7-9 and TRBJ2-2, the full variable domain reads DTGVSQNPRHKITKRGQNVTFRCDPISEHNRLYWYRQTLGQGPEFLTYFQNEAQLEKSRLLSDRFSAERPKGSFSTLEIQRTEQGDSAMYLCASSRREGGTGELFFGEGSRLTVL.

This chain uses TRBV4-3 with TRBJ1-2, with 7 positions matching TRBD1. Germline trimming cut 0 bases from V and 0 bases from J; bases unmatched to any gene: 4. This CDR3 has 16 amino acids. CDR1 is LGHNA, CDR2 YSLEER, per germline. CDR3 nucleotide sequence: TGCGCCAGCAGCCAAGATATCGGGACAGCTAACTATGGCTACACCTTC. Its protein product is CASSQDIGTANYGYTF.

The chain uses TRBV7-9 and TRBJ1-2; unclear D gene. The CDR3 contains 14 residues. The V gene lost 0 bases and the J gene lost 2 bases, with 7 bases spanning the gap. CDR1 is SEHNR and CDR2 is FQNEAQ in the germline V gene (reference sequence). CDR3 in DNA: TGTGCCAGCAGCTTAGCCTTGGGGAACTATGGCTACACCTTC. It translates to CASSLALGNYGYTF.

This clonotype appeared many times. The chain joins TRBV20-1 to TRBJ2-7; 7 bases match TRBD1. The CDR3 has 12 residues. Per germline, CDR1 DFQATT and CDR2 SNEGSKA (reference sequence). V lost 1 base and J lost 3; bases outside the gene matches: 0. The CDR3 bases are TGCAGTGCTAGAGGGGACAGCTACGAGCAGTACTTC. Translated, it gives CSARGDSYEQYF.